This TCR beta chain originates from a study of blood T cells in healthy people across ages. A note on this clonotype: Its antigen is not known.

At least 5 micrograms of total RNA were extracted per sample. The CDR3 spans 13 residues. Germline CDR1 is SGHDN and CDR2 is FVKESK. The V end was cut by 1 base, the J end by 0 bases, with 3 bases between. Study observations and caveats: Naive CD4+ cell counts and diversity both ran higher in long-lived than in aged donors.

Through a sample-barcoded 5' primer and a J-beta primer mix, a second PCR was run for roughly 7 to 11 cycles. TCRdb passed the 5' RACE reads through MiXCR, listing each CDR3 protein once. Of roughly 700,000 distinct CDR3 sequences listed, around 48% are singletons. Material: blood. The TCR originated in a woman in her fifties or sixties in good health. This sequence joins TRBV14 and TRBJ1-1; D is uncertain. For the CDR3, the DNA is TGTGCCAGCAGCCAAGCGGTGAACACTGAAGCTTTCTTT. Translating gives CASSQAVNTEAFF.